The 5 T cell receptor beta chains below all came from one sample that was sequenced in a study of CD4 T cells in relation to SARS-CoV-2 and coronaviruses. Their target antigens are unknown. Sequencing used immunoSEQ multiplex PCR; TCRdb keeps in-frame clones, though not all of them. The sample shows about 31,000 clones, 72% of them seen only once. The unexposed donors gave CD4+ T cells in about 2010-2018, prior to COVID-19. After ten to eleven days of culture, CD4+ T cells were isolated. Sequenced sample: CD4+ T cells from PBMCs, cultured in vitro. Every receptor here comes from a human donor in good health.

This clone was seen a handful of times. This chain connects TRBV5-1 to TRBJ2-5; 9 bases map to TRBD2. Germline values: CDR1 SGHRS, CDR2 YFSETQ. Trimming removed 4 bases from V and 4 bases from J; junction bases left unmatched: 14. The length of the CDR3 is 17 residues. The CDR3 loop is CASSPGWVAGEGETQYF. The CDR3 region has the DNA TGCGCCAGCAGCCCGGGGTGGGTAGCGGGAGAAGGAGAGACCCAGTACTTC. The complete variable domain, with remaining parts taken from reference TRBV5-1 and TRBJ2-5, reads KAGVTQTPRYLIKTRGQQVTLSCSPISGHRSVSWYQQTPGQGLQFLFEYFSETQRNKGNFPGRFSGRQFSNSRSEMNVSTLELGDSALYLCASSPGWVAGEGETQYFGPGTRLLVL.

This clone appeared a single time. Its ends do not fully match the called genes, so a read error is possible. This chain links TRBV6-5 with TRBJ1-2; D is unresolved. CDR1 and CDR2 from the germline V gene are MNHEY and SVGAGI. The length of the CDR3 is 13 residues. CDR3 bases: TGTGCCACCTCAAATTATAATAGTGGGGAAAGGGTCTTC. Its protein product is CATSNYNSGERVF.

This chain links TRBV5-5 with TRBJ1-1, with unresolved D. This CDR3 has 14 amino acids. Germline CDR1 and CDR2: SGHKS and YYEKEE (reference sequence). V was clipped by 4 bases and J by 1 base, with 11 bases between them. Written as DNA, the CDR3 is TGTGCCAGCAGCGTTAAGCCGGAGAACACTGAAGCTTTCTTT. This gives the protein CASSVKPENTEAFF.

This rearrangement joins TRBV5-1 to TRBJ2-7; unclear D gene. Trimming took 7 bases from V and 2 from J, leaving 19 bases between them. This CDR3 spans 15 amino acids. From germline, CDR1 is SGHRS and CDR2 YFSETQ. CDR3 nucleotide sequence: TGCGCCAGCCGAGACATTAAGGATTCGACCTACGAGCAGTACTTC. Protein: CASRDIKDSTYEQYF. Based on the CDR3 plus reference TRBV5-1 and TRBJ2-7, the full variable domain is KAGVTQTPRYLIKTRGQQVTLSCSPISGHRSVSWYQQTPGQGLQFLFEYFSETQRNKGNFPGRFSGRQFSNSRSEMNVSTLELGDSALYLCASRDIKDSTYEQYFGPGTRLTVT.

This chain connects TRBV5-1 to TRBJ1-6, with 10 bases that match TRBD1. Germline V gene lookup returns CDR1 SGHRS and CDR2 YFSETQ. The CDR3 is 14 residues long. V lost 4 bases, J lost 8 bases, and 3 bases stayed unmatched. CDR3 region: CASSRQGADSPLHF. The DNA of the CDR3 is TGCGCCAGCAGCAGACAGGGGGCTGATTCACCCCTCCACTTT.